The 8 T cell receptor beta chains below come from one sample, sequenced in a study of T cells in Graves' hyperthyroidism and ophthalmopathy. RNA transcripts provided the source from which TCR beta CDR3 regions were amplified. First-round RT-PCR of the TCR CDR3 relied on the HTBI primer set. TCRdb used MiXCR to reprocess the multiplex PCR reads, holding one entry per CDR3 protein. The sample records 700,000 to 850,000 distinct CDR3 sequences, under 45% being singletons. The sequenced material came from blood. The receptors shown here come from a woman between 40 and 55 years old with Graves' hyperthyroidism.

This clonotype was observed a few times. J is TRBJ2-2 and V is TRBV4-3; D gene uncertain. The CDR3 has 18 amino acids. CDR1 is LGHNA, CDR2 YSLEER, per germline. V lost 3 bases and J 7 bases, leaving 24 bases between the germline ends. The CDR3 region has the DNA TGCGCCAGCAGCCAGGGCCCTTTCGAGGTTGTAGAAGGCGGGGAGCTGTTTTTT. Protein product: CASSQGPFEVVEGGELFF.

The chain is built from TRBV7-2 and TRBJ1-5, with a weak D call TRBD1 (6 bases). V was shortened by 6 bases and J by 10 bases, with 19 bases between the two germline ends. The V gene's germline CDR1 is SGHTA and CDR2 FQGNSA. There are 14 residues in the CDR3. The CDR3 coding sequence is TGTGCCAGCAGTACGCACAGGGAAGCGGGCCCCCAGCATTTT. This codes for CASSTHREAGPQHF. The full variable domain, rest sourced from reference TRBV7-2 and TRBJ1-5, is GAGVSQSPSNKVTEKGKDVELRCDPISGHTALYWYRQSLGQGLEFLIYFQGNSAPDKSGLPSDRFSAERTGGSVSTLTIQRTQQEDSAVYLCASSTHREAGPQHFGDGTRLSIL.

This clonotype has a handful of counts. CDR3 residues: CASRGQGMGYTF. Written as DNA, the CDR3 is TGCGCCAGCAGAGGGCAAGGTATGGGCTACACCTTC. The gene calls are TRBV10-2 and TRBJ1-2; no reliable D call. Germline V gene sequence: CDR1 WSHSY, CDR2 SAAADI. V lost 6 bases and J 8 bases, leaving 13 bases between the germline ends. The CDR3 extends over 12 amino acids.

This rearrangement joins TRBV29-1 to TRBJ1-1; D is unclear. V was cut by 3 bases and J by 1 base, with 15 bases left in between. The CDR3 covers 15 residues. From germline, CDR1 is SQVTM and CDR2 ANQGSEA. CDR3 region: CSVDDGVDENTEAFF. In DNA form, the CDR3 reads TGCAGCGTTGACGACGGGGTAGATGAGAACACTGAAGCTTTCTTT.

This clonotype has only a few counts. V gene TRBV29-1 combines with J gene TRBJ2-7; D tentatively reads TRBD1 or TRBD2 (6 bases each). The V end lost 0 bases, the J end lost 2 bases, and 14 bases lay between the germline ends. Germline V gene data show CDR1 as SQVTM and CDR2 as ANQGSEA. CDR3 length: 15 residues. The CDR3 sequence: CSVEDRGQGPYEQYF. CDR3 DNA sequence: TGCAGCGTTGAAGATCGGGGGCAGGGTCCCTACGAGCAGTACTTC.

The J gene is TRBJ2-7, the V gene TRBV12-3 or TRBV12-4, with a weak D call TRBD2 (5 bases). The V and J ends lost 4 bases and 6 bases respectively, with 10 bases between them. The CDR3 length is 12 residues. The CDR3 DNA follows: TGTGCCAGCAGTTACGAGGGCCGCGAGCAGTACTTC. Its protein is CASSYEGREQYF.

This clonotype was recorded many times. The rearrangement uses TRBV11-2 and TRBJ1-2, with a possible D match to TRBD1 (6 bases). This CDR3 comprises 13 residues. Germline V lookup: CDR1 SGHAT, CDR2 FQNNGV. Deletions cut 5 bases from V and 4 bases from J, with 11 bases between. The CDR3 DNA reads TGTGCCAGCAGCCCAACAGGGCCCTATGGCTACACCTTC. Its protein product is CASSPTGPYGYTF.

The rearrangement uses TRBV24-1 and TRBJ2-7; possible D gene TRBD1, 5 bases. CDR3 length equals 12 residues. The V gene's germline CDR1 is KGHDR and CDR2 SFDVKD. Trimming took 7 bases from V and 7 from J, leaving 13 bases between them. CDR3 residues: CATSSPGREQYF. DNA of the CDR3: TGTGCCACCAGCTCACCAGGGCGAGAGCAGTACTTC.